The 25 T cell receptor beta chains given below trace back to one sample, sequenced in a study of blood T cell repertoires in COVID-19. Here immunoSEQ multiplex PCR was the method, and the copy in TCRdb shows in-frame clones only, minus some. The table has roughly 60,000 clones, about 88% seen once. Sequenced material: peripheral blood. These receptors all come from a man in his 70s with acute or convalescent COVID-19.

CDR3 nucleotides: TGTGCCAGTAGTACCCGGACAGGCCTCTCTGGGGCCAACGTCCTGACTTTC. Translation gives CASSTRTGLSGANVLTF. This chain joins TRBV19 and TRBJ2-6; 7 nucleotides align to TRBD1. The CDR3 totals 17 residues. Trimming removed 4 bases from V and 0 bases from J; junction bases left unmatched: 6. Germline loops: CDR1 LNHDA, CDR2 SQIVND (reference sequence).

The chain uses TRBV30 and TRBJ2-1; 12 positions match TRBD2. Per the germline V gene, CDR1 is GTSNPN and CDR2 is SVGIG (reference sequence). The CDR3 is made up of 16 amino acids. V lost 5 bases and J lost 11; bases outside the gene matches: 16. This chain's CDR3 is CAWAPFTSGGTVKQFF. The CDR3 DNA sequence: TGTGCCTGGGCCCCTTTTACTAGCGGGGGGACCGTGAAGCAGTTCTTC.

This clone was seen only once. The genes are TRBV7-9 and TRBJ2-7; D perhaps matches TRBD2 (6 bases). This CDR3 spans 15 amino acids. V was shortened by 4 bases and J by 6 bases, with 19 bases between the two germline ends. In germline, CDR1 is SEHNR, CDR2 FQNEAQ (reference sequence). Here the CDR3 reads CASSSTPLMRGEQYF. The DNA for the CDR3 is TGTGCCAGCAGCTCTACTCCTTTAATGCGGGGCGAGCAGTACTTC.

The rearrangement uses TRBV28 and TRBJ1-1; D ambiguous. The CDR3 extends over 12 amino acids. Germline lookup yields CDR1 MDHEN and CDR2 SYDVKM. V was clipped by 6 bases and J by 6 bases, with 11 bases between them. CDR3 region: CASSAEFAEAFF. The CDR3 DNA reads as TGTGCCAGCAGCGCCGAGTTCGCTGAAGCTTTCTTT.

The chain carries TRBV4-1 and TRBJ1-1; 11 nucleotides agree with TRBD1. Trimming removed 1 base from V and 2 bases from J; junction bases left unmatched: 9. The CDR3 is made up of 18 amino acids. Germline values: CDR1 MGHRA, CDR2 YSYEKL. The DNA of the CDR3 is TGCGCCAGCAGCCAAGCTATCGGGGACAGGGGGGTAAACACTGAAGCTTTCTTT. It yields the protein CASSQAIGDRGVNTEAFF.

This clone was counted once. CDR3 in DNA: TGTGCCATCAGTGTAACTACAGGGTCGAACACCGGGGAGCTGTTTTTT. Translated, it gives CAISVTTGSNTGELFF. V usage is TRBV10-3 and J usage is TRBJ2-2; D possibly corresponds to TRBD1 (6 bases). There are 16 residues in the CDR3. From germline, CDR1 is ENHRY and CDR2 SYGVKD. Trimming left V 4 bases short and J 0 bases short, with 12 bases between.

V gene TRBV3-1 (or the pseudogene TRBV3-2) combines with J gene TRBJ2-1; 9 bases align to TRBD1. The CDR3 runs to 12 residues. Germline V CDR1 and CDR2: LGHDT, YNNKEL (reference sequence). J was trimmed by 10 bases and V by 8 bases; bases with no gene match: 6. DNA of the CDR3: TGTGCCAGCGGAACAGGACAGGGGGAGCAGTTCTTC. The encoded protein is CASGTGQGEQFF.

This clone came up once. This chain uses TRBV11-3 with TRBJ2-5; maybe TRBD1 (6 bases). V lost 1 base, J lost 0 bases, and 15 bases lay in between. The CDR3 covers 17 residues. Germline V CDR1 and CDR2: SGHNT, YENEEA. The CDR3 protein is CASSLGRTVDNQETQYF. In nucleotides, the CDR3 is TGTGCCAGCAGCTTAGGGAGGACAGTGGATAACCAAGAGACCCAGTACTTC.

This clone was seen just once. CDR3 bases: TGCGCCAGCAGCGCCTCAGGACAGGGTGGATCGGATACGCAGTATTTT. This gives the protein CASSASGQGGSDTQYF. The chain employs TRBV5-1 and TRBJ2-3; 8 nucleotides match TRBD1. The V gene's germline CDR1 is SGHRS and CDR2 YFSETQ. J gave up 6 bases and V 4 bases, and 13 bases lay outside the gene matches. The CDR3 has 16 residues.

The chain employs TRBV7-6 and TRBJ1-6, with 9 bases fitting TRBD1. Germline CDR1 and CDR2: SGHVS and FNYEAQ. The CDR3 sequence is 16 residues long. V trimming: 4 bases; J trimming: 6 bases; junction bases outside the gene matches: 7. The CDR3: CASSYRTGVINSPLHF. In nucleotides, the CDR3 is TGTGCCAGCAGCTACCGGACAGGGGTAATTAATTCACCCCTCCACTTT.

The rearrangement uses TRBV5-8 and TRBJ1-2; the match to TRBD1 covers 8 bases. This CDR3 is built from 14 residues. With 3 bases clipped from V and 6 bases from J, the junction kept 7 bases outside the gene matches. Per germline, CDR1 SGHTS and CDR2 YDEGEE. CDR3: CASSSWTGRNGYTF. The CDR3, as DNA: TGTGCCAGCAGCTCTTGGACAGGGAGGAATGGCTACACCTTC.

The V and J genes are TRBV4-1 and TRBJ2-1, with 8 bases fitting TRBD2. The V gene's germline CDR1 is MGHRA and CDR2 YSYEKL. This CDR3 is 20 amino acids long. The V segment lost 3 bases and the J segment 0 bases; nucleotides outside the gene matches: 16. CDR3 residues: CASSQRLMAGGLSSYNEQFF. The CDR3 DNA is TGCGCCAGCAGCCAGCGGCTCATGGCGGGGGGCCTTAGCTCCTACAATGAGCAGTTCTTC.

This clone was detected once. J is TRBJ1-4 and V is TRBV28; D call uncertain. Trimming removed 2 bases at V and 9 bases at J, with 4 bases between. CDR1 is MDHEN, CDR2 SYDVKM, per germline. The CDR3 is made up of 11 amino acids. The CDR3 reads CASSLEKKLFF. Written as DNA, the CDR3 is TGTGCCAGCAGTTTAGAGAAAAAACTGTTTTTT.

The DNA of the CDR3 is TGTGCCAGCAGCTTAGCAGGTCCCGGAAACACCATATATTTT. Translating gives CASSLAGPGNTIYF. The V call is TRBV5-4, the J call TRBJ1-3; D is ambiguous. The V end was cut by 2 bases, the J end by 4 bases, with 10 bases between. Germline V gene lookup returns CDR1 SGHNT and CDR2 YYREEE (reference sequence). The CDR3 is 14 amino acids.

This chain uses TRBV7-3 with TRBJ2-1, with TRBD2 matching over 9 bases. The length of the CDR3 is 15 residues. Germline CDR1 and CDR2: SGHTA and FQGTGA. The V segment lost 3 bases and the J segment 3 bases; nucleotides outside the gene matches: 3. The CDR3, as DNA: TGTGCCAGCAGCTTGACTAGCGGATACTACAATGAGCAGTTCTTC. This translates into CASSLTSGYYNEQFF.

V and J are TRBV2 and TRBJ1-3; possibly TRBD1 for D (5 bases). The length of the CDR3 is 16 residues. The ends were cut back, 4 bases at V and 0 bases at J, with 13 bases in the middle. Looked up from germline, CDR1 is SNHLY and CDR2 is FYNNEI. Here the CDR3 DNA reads TGTGCCAGCAGTGGCGGGAGAGGGACCTCTGGAAACACCATATATTTT. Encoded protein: CASSGGRGTSGNTIYF.

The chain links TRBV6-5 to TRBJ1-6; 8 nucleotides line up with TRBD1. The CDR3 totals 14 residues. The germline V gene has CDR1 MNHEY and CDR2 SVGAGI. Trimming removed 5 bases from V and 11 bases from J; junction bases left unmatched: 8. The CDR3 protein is CASSMSRGQPPLHF. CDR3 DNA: TGTGCCAGCAGTATGAGCAGGGGGCAACCACCCCTCCACTTT.

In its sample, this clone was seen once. The DNA of the CDR3 is TGTGCCAGCAGCTTCAGCAGACAGGGTCTGTCCTACGAGCAGTACTTC. Protein sequence: CASSFSRQGLSYEQYF. The chain uses TRBV12-1 and TRBJ2-7; TRBD1 is the table's D call, not checked against the DNA. TRBV12-1 represents a pseudogene. CDR3 length: 16 residues.

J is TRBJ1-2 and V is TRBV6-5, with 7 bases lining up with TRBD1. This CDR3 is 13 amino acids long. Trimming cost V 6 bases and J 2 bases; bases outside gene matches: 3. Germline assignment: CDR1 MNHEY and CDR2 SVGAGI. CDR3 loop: CASSLQGNYGYTF. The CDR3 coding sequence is TGTGCCAGCAGCCTACAGGGGAACTATGGCTACACCTTC.

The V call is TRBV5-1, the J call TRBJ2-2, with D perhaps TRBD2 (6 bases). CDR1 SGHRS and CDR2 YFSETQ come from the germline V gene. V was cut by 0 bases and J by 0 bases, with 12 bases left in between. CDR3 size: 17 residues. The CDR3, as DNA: TGCGCCAGCAGCTTGGCCGCCTGGGGGGCGAACACCGGGGAGCTGTTTTTT. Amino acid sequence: CASSLAAWGANTGELFF.

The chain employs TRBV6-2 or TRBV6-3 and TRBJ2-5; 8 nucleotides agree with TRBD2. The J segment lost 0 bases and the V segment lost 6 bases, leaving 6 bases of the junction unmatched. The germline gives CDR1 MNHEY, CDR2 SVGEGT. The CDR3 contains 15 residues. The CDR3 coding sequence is TGTGCCAGCAGCCCGGGGGGGCGGAACCAAGAGACCCAGTACTTC. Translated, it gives CASSPGGRNQETQYF.

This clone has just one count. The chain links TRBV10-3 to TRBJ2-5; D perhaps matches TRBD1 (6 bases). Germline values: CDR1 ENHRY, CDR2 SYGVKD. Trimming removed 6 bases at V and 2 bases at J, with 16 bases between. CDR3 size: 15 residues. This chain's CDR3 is CAIRDSRTAQETQYF. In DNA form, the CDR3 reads TGTGCCATCAGGGACTCGAGGACAGCTCAAGAGACCCAGTACTTC.

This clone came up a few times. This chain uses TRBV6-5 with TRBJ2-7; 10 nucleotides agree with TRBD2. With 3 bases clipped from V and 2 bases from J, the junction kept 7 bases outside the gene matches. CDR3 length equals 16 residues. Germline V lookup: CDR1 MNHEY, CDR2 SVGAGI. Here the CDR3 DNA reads TGTGCCAGCAGTTATTCCGGGACTAGCGTCACCTACGAGCAGTACTTC. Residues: CASSYSGTSVTYEQYF.

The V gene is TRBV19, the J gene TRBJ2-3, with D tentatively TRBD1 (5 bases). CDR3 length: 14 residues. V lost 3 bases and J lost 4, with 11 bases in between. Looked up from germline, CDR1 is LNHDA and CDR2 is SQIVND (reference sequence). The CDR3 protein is CASSIQGRADTQYF. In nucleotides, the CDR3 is TGTGCCAGTAGTATTCAGGGAAGAGCAGATACGCAGTATTTT.

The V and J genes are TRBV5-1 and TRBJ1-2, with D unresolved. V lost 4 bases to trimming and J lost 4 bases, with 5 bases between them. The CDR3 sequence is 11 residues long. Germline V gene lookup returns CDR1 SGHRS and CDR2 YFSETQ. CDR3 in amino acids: CASSASYGYTF. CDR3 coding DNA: TGCGCCAGCAGCGCGAGCTATGGCTACACCTTC.